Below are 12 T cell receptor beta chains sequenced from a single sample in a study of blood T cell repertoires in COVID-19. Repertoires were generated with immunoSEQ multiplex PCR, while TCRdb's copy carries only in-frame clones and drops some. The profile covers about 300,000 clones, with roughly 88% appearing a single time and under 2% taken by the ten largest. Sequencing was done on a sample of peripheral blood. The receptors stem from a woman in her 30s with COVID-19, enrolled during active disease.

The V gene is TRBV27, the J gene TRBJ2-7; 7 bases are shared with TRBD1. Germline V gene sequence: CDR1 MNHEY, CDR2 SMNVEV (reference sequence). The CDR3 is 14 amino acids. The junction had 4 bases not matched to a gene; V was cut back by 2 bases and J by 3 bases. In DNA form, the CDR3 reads TGTGCCAGCAGTTTAGGGACAGACTTCTACGAGCAGTACTTC. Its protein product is CASSLGTDFYEQYF.

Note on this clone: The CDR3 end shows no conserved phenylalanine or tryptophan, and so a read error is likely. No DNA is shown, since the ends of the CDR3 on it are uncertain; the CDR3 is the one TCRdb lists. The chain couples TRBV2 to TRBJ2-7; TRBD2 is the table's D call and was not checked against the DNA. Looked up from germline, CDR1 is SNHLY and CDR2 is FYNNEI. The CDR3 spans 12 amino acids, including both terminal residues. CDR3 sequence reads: CASSELAGGSKD.

CDR3 region: CASSQADTPGGYTF. The DNA for the CDR3 is TGCGCCAGCAGCCAAGCGGACACTCCCGGAGGCTACACCTTC. This rearrangement joins TRBV4-1 to TRBJ1-2; possible D gene TRBD1, 5 bases. The ends were cut back, 1 base at V and 8 bases at J, with 14 bases in the middle. CDR1 and CDR2 from the germline V gene are MGHRA and YSYEKL. CDR3 length: 14 amino acids.

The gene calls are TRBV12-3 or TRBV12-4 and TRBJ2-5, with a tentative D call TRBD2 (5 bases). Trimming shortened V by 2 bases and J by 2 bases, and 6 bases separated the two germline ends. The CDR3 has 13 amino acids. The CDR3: CASSLRTQETQYF. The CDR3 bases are TGTGCCAGCAGTTTAAGGACTCAAGAGACCCAGTACTTC.

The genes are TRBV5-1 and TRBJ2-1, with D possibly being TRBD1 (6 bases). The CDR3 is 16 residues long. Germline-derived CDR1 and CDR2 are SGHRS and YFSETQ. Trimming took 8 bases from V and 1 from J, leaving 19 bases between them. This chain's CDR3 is CASRGAGAVSYNEQFF. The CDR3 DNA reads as TGCGCCAGTAGGGGCGCAGGGGCGGTATCCTACAATGAGCAGTTCTTC.

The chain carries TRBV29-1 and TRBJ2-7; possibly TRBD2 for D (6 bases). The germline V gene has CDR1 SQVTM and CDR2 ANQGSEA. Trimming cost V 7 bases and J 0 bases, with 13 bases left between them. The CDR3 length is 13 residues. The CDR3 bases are TGCAGCGCCCGTGGAGGGAACTCCTACGAGCAGTACTTC. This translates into CSARGGNSYEQYF.

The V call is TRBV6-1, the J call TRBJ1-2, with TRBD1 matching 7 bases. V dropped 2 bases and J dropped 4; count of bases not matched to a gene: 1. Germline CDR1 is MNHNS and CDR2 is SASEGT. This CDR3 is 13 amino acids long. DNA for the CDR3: TGTGCCAGCAGTGAATCAGGGGGCTATGGCTACACCTTC. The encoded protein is CASSESGGYGYTF.

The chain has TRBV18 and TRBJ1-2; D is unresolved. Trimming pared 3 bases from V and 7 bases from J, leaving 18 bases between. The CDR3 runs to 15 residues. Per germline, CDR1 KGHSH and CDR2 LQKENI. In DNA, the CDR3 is TGTGCCAGCTCACCTTCATTAGGCGCCTTAGCTGGCTACACCTTC. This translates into CASSPSLGALAGYTF.

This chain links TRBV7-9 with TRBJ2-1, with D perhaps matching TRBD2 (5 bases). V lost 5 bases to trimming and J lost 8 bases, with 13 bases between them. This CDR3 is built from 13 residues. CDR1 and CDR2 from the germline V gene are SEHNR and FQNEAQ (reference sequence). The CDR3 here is CASSKHPGDEQFF. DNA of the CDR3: TGTGCCAGCAGCAAGCACCCCGGGGATGAGCAGTTCTTC.

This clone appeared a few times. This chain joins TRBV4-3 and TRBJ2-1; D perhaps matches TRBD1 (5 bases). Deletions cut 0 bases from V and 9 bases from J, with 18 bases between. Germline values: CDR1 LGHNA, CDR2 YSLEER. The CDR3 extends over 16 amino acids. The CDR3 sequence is CASSQDLTSRAVEQFF. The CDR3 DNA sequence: TGCGCCAGCAGCCAAGATCTGACCAGCAGGGCTGTTGAGCAGTTCTTC.

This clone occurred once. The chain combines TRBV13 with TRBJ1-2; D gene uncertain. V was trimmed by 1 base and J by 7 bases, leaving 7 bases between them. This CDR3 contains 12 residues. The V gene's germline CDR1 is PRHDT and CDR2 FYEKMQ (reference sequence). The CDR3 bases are TGTGCCAGCAGCTTAGCGCGGCGTGGCTACACCTTC. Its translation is CASSLARRGYTF.

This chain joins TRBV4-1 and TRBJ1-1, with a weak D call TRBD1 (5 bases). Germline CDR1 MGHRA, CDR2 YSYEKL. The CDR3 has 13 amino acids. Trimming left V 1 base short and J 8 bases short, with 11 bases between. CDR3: CASSQGVRGEAFF. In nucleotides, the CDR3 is TGCGCCAGCAGCCAAGGGGTCCGGGGGGAAGCTTTCTTT.